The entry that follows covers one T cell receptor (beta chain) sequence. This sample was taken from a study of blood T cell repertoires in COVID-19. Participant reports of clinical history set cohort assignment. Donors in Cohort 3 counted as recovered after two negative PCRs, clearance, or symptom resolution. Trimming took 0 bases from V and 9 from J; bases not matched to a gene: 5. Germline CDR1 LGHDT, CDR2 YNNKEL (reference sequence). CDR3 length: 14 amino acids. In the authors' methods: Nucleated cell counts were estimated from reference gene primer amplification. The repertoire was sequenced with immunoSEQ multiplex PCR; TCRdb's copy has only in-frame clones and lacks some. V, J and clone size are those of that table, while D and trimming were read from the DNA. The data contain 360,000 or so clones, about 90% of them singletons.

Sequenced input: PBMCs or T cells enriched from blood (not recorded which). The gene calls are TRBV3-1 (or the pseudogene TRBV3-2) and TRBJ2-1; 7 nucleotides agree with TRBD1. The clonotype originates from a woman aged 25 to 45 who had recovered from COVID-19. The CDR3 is CASSQEGQYGEQFF. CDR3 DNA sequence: TGTGCCAGCAGCCAAGAGGGACAGTACGGTGAGCAGTTCTTC.